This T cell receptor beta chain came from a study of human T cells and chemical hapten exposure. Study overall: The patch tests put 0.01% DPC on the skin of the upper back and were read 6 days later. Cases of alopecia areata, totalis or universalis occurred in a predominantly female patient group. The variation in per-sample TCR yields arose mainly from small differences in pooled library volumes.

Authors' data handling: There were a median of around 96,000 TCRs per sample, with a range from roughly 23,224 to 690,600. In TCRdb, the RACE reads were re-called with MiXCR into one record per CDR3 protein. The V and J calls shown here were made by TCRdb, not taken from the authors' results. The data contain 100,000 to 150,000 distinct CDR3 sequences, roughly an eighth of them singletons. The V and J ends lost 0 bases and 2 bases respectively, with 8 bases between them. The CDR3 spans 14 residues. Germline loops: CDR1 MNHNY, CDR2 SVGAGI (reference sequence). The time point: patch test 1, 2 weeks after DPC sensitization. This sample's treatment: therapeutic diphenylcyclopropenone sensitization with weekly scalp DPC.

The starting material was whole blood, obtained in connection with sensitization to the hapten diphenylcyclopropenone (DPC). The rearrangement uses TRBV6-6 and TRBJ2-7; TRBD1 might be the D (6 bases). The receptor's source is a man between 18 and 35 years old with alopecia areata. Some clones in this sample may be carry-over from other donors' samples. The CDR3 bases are TGTGCCAGCAGTTACTCCGGACAGACCTACGAGCAGTACTTC. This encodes CASSYSGQTYEQYF.